The clone carrying this T cell receptor (beta chain) was seen a handful of times. These data come from a study of T cells in narcolepsy. The CDR3 length is 14 residues. V was shortened by 2 bases and J by 2 bases, with 10 bases between the two germline ends. From germline, CDR1 is SGDLS and CDR2 YYNGEE. Assay used: immunoSEQ multiplex PCR; TCRdb lists only in-frame clones, some missing. This table has 25,000 to 30,000 clones, around 78% appearing once. The receptor comes from a human donor with narcolepsy. The specimen sequenced was CD45RA- memory CD4+ T cells from PBMCs. This chain uses TRBV9 with TRBJ2-5; perhaps TRBD2 as D (5 bases). The CDR3 DNA reads TGTGCCAGCAGCGTGGGAGCCGGGCAAGAGACCCAGTACTTC. Its protein is CASSVGAGQETQYF.